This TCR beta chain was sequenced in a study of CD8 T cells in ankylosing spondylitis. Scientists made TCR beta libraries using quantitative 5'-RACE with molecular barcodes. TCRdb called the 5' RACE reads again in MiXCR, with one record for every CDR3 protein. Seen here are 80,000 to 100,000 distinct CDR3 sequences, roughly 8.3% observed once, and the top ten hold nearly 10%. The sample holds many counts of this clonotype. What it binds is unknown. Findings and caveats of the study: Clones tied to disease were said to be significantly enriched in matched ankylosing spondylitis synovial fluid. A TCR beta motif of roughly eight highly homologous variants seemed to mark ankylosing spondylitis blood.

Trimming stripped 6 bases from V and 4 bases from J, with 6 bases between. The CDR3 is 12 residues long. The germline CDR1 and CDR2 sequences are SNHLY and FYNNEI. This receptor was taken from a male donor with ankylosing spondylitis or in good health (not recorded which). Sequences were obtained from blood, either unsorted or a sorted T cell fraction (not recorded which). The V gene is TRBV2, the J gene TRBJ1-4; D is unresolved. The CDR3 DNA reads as TGTGCCAGCAGCGTAATTAATGAAAAACTGTTTTTT. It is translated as CASSVINEKLFF.